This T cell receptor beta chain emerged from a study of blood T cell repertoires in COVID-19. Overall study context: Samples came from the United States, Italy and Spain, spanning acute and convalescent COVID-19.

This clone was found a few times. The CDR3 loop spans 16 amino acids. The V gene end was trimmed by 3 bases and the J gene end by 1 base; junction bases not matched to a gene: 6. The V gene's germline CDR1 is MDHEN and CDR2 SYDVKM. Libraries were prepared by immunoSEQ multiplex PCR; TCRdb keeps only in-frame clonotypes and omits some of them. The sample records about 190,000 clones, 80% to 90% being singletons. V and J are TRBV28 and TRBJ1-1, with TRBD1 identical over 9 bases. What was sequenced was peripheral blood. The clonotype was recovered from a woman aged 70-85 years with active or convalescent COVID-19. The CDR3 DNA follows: TGTGCCAGCAGTTTGTGGGACAGGGATCGGAACACTGAAGCTTTCTTT. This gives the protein CASSLWDRDRNTEAFF.